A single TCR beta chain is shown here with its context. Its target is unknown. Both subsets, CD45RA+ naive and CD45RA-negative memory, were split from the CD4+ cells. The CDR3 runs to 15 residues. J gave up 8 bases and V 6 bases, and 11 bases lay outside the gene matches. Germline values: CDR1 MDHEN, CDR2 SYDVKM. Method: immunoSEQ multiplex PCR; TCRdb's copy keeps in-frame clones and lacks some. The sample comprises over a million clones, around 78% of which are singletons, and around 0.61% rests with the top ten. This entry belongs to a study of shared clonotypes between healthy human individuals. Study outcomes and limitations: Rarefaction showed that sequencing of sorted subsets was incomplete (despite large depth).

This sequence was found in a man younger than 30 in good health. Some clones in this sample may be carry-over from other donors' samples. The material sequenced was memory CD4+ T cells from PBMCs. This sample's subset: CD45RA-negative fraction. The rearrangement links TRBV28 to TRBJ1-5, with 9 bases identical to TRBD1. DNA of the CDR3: TGTGCCAGCAGGATCCGGGACAGGGATATAGAGCCCCAGCATTTT. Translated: CASRIRDRDIEPQHF. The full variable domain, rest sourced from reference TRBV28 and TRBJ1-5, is DVKVTQSSRYLVKRTGEKVFLECVQDMDHENMFWYRQDPGLGLRLIYFSYDVKMKEKGDIPEGYSVSREKKERFSLILESASTNQTSMYLCASRIRDRDIEPQHFGDGTRLSIL.